The clone carrying this T cell receptor (beta chain) was detected only a few times. Antigen: not known. The V gene lost 5 bases and the J gene lost 2 bases, with 7 bases spanning the gap. The CDR3 covers 12 residues. Per the germline V gene, CDR1 is MNHNS and CDR2 is SASEGT. The authors made TCR beta cDNA from 400 to 550 ng total RNA with a constant-region primer. Modified slightly, ARM-PCR produced TCR beta libraries over three nested multiplex PCR rounds. The study ran its first two PCR rounds for about 11 cycles each, using TRBV1-TRBV30 forward primers and a C-beta reverse primer. One entry per CDR3 protein, called by TCRdb with MiXCR from the multiplex PCR reads. Of 180,000 or so distinct CDR3 sequences detected, about 55% appear once; the ten largest clones hold approximately 67%. This sample is drawn from a study of tumor-infiltrating lymphocytes in primary liver carcinoma. Overall study findings and caveats: Overlap in tumor-adjacent and tumor-blood pairs fell below that of tumor region pairs.

It was unsorted whole blood that yielded blood RNA, and germline DNA was also extracted. Chronic HBV infection, untreated so far, was present in the patients. The TCR was taken from a man aged 35 to 55 with primary liver carcinoma and hepatitis B virus infection. V and J are TRBV6-1 and TRBJ2-7; D may be TRBD2 (5 bases). The sequenced material came from peripheral blood. CDR3 nucleotide sequence: TGTGCCAGCAGTACGGGGACCTACGAGCAGTACTTC. This gives the protein CASSTGTYEQYF.